The rows below give T cell receptor beta chains drawn from one sample of a study of blood T cell repertoires in COVID-19. Only in-frame clones appear in the TCRdb table, and some are missing; sequencing was by immunoSEQ multiplex PCR. The sample has more than 150,000 clones, over 75% seen once. Sequenced input: peripheral blood. Every receptor here comes from a woman aged 70-85 years with acute or convalescent COVID-19. Both conserved end residues are part of each CDR3. A D gene is named only where the DNA matches it firmly. Only some rows state a clone size, as once, few, many or a class for expanded clones.

clone_size: -; v_call: TRBV5-1; j_call: TRBJ2-2; cdr3_length: 16; d_call: TRBD1; cdr3_aa: CASSNRDRVNTGELFF; cdr3_nt: TGCGCCAGCAGCAACCGGGACAGGGTGAACACCGGGGAGCTGTTTTTT
clone_size: -; v_call: TRBV20-1; j_call: TRBJ2-1; cdr3_length: 11; d_call: TRBD1; cdr3_aa: CSAYRGDEQFF; cdr3_nt: TGCAGTGCTTACAGGGGCGATGAGCAGTTCTTC
clone_size: once; v_call: TRBV19; j_call: TRBJ2-1; cdr3_length: 15; d_call: TRBD2; cdr3_aa: CASTKGLAGSNEQFF; cdr3_nt: TGTGCCAGTACCAAGGGACTAGCGGGCTCCAATGAGCAGTTCTTC
clone_size: few; v_call: TRBV9; j_call: TRBJ1-2; cdr3_length: 15; d_call: TRBD1; cdr3_aa: CASSVLTGGVEGYTF; cdr3_nt: TGTGCCAGCAGCGTTCTAACAGGGGGCGTTGAGGGCTACACCTTC
clone_size: once; v_call: TRBV5-6; j_call: TRBJ2-7; cdr3_length: 16; d_call: -; cdr3_aa: CASSLASQASSYEQYF; cdr3_nt: TGTGCCAGCAGCTTGGCCAGCCAGGCCAGCTCCTACGAGCAGTACTTC
clone_size: -; v_call: TRBV5-1; j_call: TRBJ1-1; cdr3_length: 13; d_call: -; cdr3_aa: CASSLRGGTEAFF; cdr3_nt: TGCGCCAGCAGCTTGAGGGGAGGCACTGAAGCTTTCTTT
clone_size: -; v_call: TRBV4-1; j_call: TRBJ1-4; cdr3_length: 15; d_call: TRBD1; cdr3_aa: CASSRNRGPDEKLFF; cdr3_nt: TGCGCCAGCAGCCGGAACAGGGGGCCGGATGAAAAACTGTTTTTT
clone_size: -; v_call: TRBV7-6; j_call: TRBJ2-5; cdr3_length: 21; d_call: TRBD1; cdr3_aa: CASSLFPPPRPGQVNQETQYF; cdr3_nt: TGTGCCAGCAGCTTATTCCCCCCCCCTAGACCCGGACAGGTCAATCAAGAGACCCAGTACTTC
clone_size: -; v_call: TRBV5-1; j_call: TRBJ1-2; cdr3_length: 13; d_call: TRBD1; cdr3_aa: CASSYTGDNGYTF; cdr3_nt: TGCGCCAGCAGCTACACAGGGGATAATGGCTACACCTTC
clone_size: -; v_call: TRBV3-1/TRBV3-2; j_call: TRBJ2-7; cdr3_length: 16; d_call: -; cdr3_aa: CASSQDYGTRAHEQYF; cdr3_nt: TGTGCCAGCAGCCAAGATTATGGGACACGAGCCCACGAGCAGTACTTC